This TCR beta chain was obtained from a study of control samples from healthy donors and cancer patients. This clone was detected only a few times. Profiling relied on immunoSEQ multiplex PCR, and the TCRdb table lists in-frame clones only, not all of them. The data hold tens of thousands of clones, with around 82% observed a single time. This CDR3 has 14 residues. V dropped 5 bases and J dropped 6; count of bases not matched to a gene: 7. Germline values: CDR1 SEHNR, CDR2 FQNEAQ (reference sequence). This TCR came from a woman aged 55-70 years in good health. Sample: blood. V usage is TRBV7-9 and J usage is TRBJ1-5, with 7 bases lining up with TRBD1. The CDR3 here is CASSAQGDGQPQHF. CDR3 bases: TGTGCCAGCAGCGCGCAGGGGGACGGTCAGCCCCAGCATTTT. The complete variable domain, with remaining parts taken from reference TRBV7-9 and TRBJ1-5, reads DTGVSQNPRHKITKRGQNVTFRCDPISEHNRLYWYRQTLGQGPEFLTYFQNEAQLEKSRLLSDRFSAERPKGSFSTLEIQRTEQGDSAMYLCASSAQGDGQPQHFGDGTRLSIL.